The 24 T cell receptor beta chains in this list originate from one sample, sequenced in a study of vaccination and CD4 T cells after COVID-19. The study sequenced cultured CD4+ T cell DNA using the Oncomine TCR Beta short-read assay. Via MiXCR, TCRdb re-called the PCR reads, giving one row per CDR3 protein. The sample holds about 14,000 distinct CDR3 sequences, over 25% seen once. These receptors' antigens are unknown. Treatment denoted: roughly 11-day PBMC culture with coronavirus spike peptide pools or control peptides (ViraFEST assay). The source material was cultured CD4+ T cells from blood. The receptor set was obtained from a human donor with COVID-19.

Sample share makes this clonotype medium-sized. This chain connects TRBV6-1 to TRBJ1-5; 9 bases map to TRBD1. The V and J ends lost 5 bases and 0 bases, in that order; junction bases with no gene match: 14. The CDR3 contains 19 residues. Germline V gene sequence: CDR1 MNHNS, CDR2 SASEGT. The CDR3 region is CASSPGTGFASYSNQPQHF. DNA of the CDR3: TGTGCCAGCAGTCCAGGGACAGGGTTCGCCTCATATAGCAATCAGCCCCAGCATTTT.

This sequence joins TRBV7-3 and TRBJ1-5, with TRBD1 matching over 7 bases. Trimming at V came to 5 bases and at J to 4 bases, leaving 5 bases not matched to a gene. Per germline, CDR1 SGHTA and CDR2 FQGTGA. CDR3 size: 14 residues. The CDR3 loop is CASSPSGGNQPQHF. The DNA for the CDR3 is TGTGCCAGCAGCCCCTCAGGGGGAAATCAGCCCCAGCATTTT.

This chain links TRBV12-3 or TRBV12-4 with TRBJ2-5; no clear D gene. Trimming left V 3 bases short and J 5 bases short, with 10 bases between. The CDR3 is made up of 13 amino acids. The CDR3 loop is CASSFDSRETQYF. The CDR3 nucleotides read TGTGCCAGCAGTTTTGATAGTAGGGAGACCCAGTACTTC.

The V and J genes are TRBV7-2 and TRBJ2-5; D unresolved. The CDR3 has 13 amino acids. Germline CDR1 and CDR2: SGHTA and FQGNSA. V was shortened by 1 base and J by 4 bases, with 7 bases between the two germline ends. This chain's CDR3 is CASSLEGLETQYF. CDR3 nucleotide sequence: TGTGCCAGCAGCTTAGAGGGTTTAGAGACCCAGTACTTC.

The gene calls are TRBV11-3 and TRBJ2-5; perhaps TRBD2 as D (5 bases). The V gene lost 1 base and the J gene lost 9 bases, with 18 bases spanning the gap. Germline CDR1 reads SGHNT; CDR2 reads YENEEA. The CDR3 contains 15 residues. The CDR3, as DNA: TGTGCCAGCAGCTTAGGGTCAAGGGCGGAGGAGGCCCAGTACTTC. Translation gives CASSLGSRAEEAQYF.

V is TRBV6-2 or TRBV6-3 and J is TRBJ2-7; D call uncertain. V shed 3 bases and J shed 2 bases, with 14 bases lying between them. This CDR3 is 15 amino acids long. CDR1 and CDR2 from the germline V gene are MNHEY and SVGEGT. The CDR3 DNA reads TGTGCCAGCAGTTATCGGCAGGCCCTGACCTACGAGCAGTACTTC. This codes for CASSYRQALTYEQYF.

As regards this clonotype: It is unclear where the CDR3 begins or ends on the DNA, so no DNA is shown, and the CDR3 is as TCRdb lists it. The chain uses TRBV7-5 and TRBJ2-5; TRBD1, the table's D call, was not compared with the DNA. TRBV7-5 counts as a pseudogene. The CDR3 region is 21 residues in length, termini included. The CDR3 loop is CISVPEAPGWTMGENQEAQYF.

This chain connects TRBV29-1 to TRBJ2-5; TRBD1 aligns across 8 bases. The V gene's germline CDR1 is SQVTM and CDR2 ANQGSEA. The CDR3 is made up of 15 amino acids. With 0 bases clipped from V and 5 bases from J, the junction kept 8 bases outside the gene matches. The CDR3 sequence: CSVEDPVRQGETQYF. CDR3 in DNA: TGCAGCGTTGAAGATCCTGTTCGACAGGGGGAGACCCAGTACTTC.

This clonotype has only a few counts. At one boundary the junction diverges from the germline segment, which might be a read error. This chain links TRBV7-6 with TRBJ2-5, with 12 bases fitting TRBD2. The CDR3 loop spans 13 amino acids. The germline gives CDR1 SGHVS, CDR2 FNYEAQ. The DNA for the CDR3 is TGTGCCAGCAGCCTAGCGGGGGGGGAGACCCAGTACTTC. Its translation: CASSLAGGETQYF.

DNA of the CDR3: TGTGCCAGTAGTTCACTTACCAGGAGCAATGAGCAGTTCTTC. Encoded protein: CASSSLTRSNEQFF. V and J are TRBV19 and TRBJ2-1; D gene uncertain. Germline V gene sequence: CDR1 LNHDA, CDR2 SQIVND (reference sequence). V was shortened by 5 bases and J by 6 bases, with 14 bases between the two germline ends. This CDR3 comprises 14 residues.

This clonotype was seen a few times. The gene calls are TRBV11-1 and TRBJ2-3; D unclear. The CDR3 length is 14 residues. V shed 0 bases and J shed 0 bases, with 4 bases lying between them. Looked up from germline, CDR1 is SGHAT and CDR2 is FQDESV (reference sequence). CDR3 sequence: CASSLAFSTDTQYF. CDR3 nucleotide sequence: TGTGCCAGCAGCTTAGCCTTTAGCACAGATACGCAGTATTTT.

The chain recombines TRBV6-2 or TRBV6-3 with TRBJ2-7; D assignment may be TRBD1 or TRBD2 (7 bases each). The CDR3 consists of 14 residues. Trimming took off 7 bases at V and 2 bases at J, with 15 bases between the two ends. The germline CDR1 and CDR2 sequences are MNHEY and SVGEGT. The DNA for the CDR3 is TGTGCCAGCAAACGGCAGGGGGGGACCTACGAGCAGTACTTC. Protein: CASKRQGGTYEQYF.

The chain combines TRBV28 with TRBJ2-3, with D tentatively TRBD1 or TRBD2 (5 bases each). Germline V gene lookup returns CDR1 MDHEN and CDR2 SYDVKM. The V end was cut by 3 bases, the J end by 0 bases, with 13 bases between. The CDR3 is 16 amino acids. CDR3 residues: CASSFSGTSSTDTQYF. The CDR3 nucleotides are TGTGCCAGCAGTTTTTCGGGGACCTCTAGCACAGATACGCAGTATTTT.

The gene calls are TRBV11-3 and TRBJ2-1; a possible D gene is TRBD2 (6 bases). The V gene's germline CDR1 is SGHNT and CDR2 YENEEA. The CDR3 length is 14 residues. V gave up 4 bases and J gave up 4 bases, with 11 bases separating them. In nucleotides, the CDR3 is TGTGCCAGCAGCTCGAGCGGGCCTTACAATGAGCAGTTCTTC. This translates into CASSSSGPYNEQFF.

The chain carries TRBV5-5 and TRBJ1-1, with a tentative D call TRBD1 (6 bases). V lost 0 bases and J lost 4, with 16 bases in between. The V gene's germline CDR1 is SGHKS and CDR2 YYEKEE (reference sequence). The CDR3 is 16 residues long. CDR3 residues: CASSLGWGGLGTEAFF. The CDR3 DNA is TGTGCCAGCAGCTTGGGGTGGGGGGGGCTGGGCACTGAAGCTTTCTTT.

The chain combines TRBV6-1 with TRBJ2-7; tentatively, D is TRBD2 (6 bases). V was pared by 6 bases and J by 6 bases, with 15 bases between. CDR1 MNHNS and CDR2 SASEGT come from the germline V gene. This CDR3 has 13 residues. CDR3: CASRDWGGGEQYF. CDR3 DNA: TGTGCCAGCAGAGACTGGGGAGGAGGCGAGCAGTACTTC.

J is TRBJ2-3 and V is TRBV12-5, with 9 bases aligning to TRBD2. V lost 5 bases, J lost 1 base, and 4 bases stayed unmatched. The CDR3 is 15 amino acids. The germline V gene encodes CDR1 LGHNT and CDR2 FRNRAP. The CDR3 loop reads CASGPRTSGTDTQYF. Here the CDR3 DNA reads TGTGCTAGTGGTCCAAGGACTAGCGGCACAGATACGCAGTATTTT.

The genes are TRBV7-3 and TRBJ2-1; 8 positions agree with TRBD2. CDR1 SGHTA and CDR2 FQGTGA come from the germline V gene. This CDR3 has 14 amino acids. Trimming removed 7 bases from V and 5 bases from J; junction bases left unmatched: 7. The CDR3 sequence: CASKLAAKDNEQFF. In DNA, the CDR3 is TGTGCCAGCAAACTAGCGGCGAAAGACAATGAGCAGTTCTTC.

J is TRBJ1-6 and V is TRBV27, with D unclear. V was cut by 2 bases and J by 0 bases, with 8 bases left in between. Germline-derived CDR1 and CDR2 are MNHEY and SMNVEV (reference sequence). This CDR3 is 16 amino acids long. As DNA, the CDR3 is TGTGCCAGCAGTTTACTGGCGAGCTCCTATAATTCACCCCTCCACTTT. Encoded protein: CASSLLASSYNSPLHF.

The table lists this clonotype with a few counts. V is TRBV20-1 and J is TRBJ2-7; no clear D gene. Germline CDR1 reads DFQATT; CDR2 reads SNEGSKA (reference sequence). This CDR3 has 15 amino acids. V lost 0 bases and J lost 0, with 12 bases in between. The chain's CDR3 is CSARDGRESSYEQYF. The CDR3 nucleotides are TGCAGTGCTAGAGATGGGCGCGAAAGCTCCTACGAGCAGTACTTC.

This clonotype counts as medium-sized. The CDR3 DNA reads as TGTGCCAGCAGTGAAAGGAGTAATGGGGCGAGGAATGAGCAGTTCTTC. Its protein is CASSERSNGARNEQFF. The chain employs TRBV6-1 and TRBJ2-1; maybe TRBD1 (5 bases). Germline CDR1 MNHNS, CDR2 SASEGT. CDR3 length: 16 residues. V lost 2 bases and J 7 bases, leaving 18 bases between the germline ends.

A few counts support this clonotype. The J gene is TRBJ1-6, the V gene TRBV27; D remains unclear. The germline V gene has CDR1 MNHEY and CDR2 SMNVEV (reference sequence). CDR3 length equals 16 residues. Trimming cost V 8 bases and J 0 bases, with 14 bases left between them. Written as DNA, the CDR3 is TGTGCCAGCCGCAGCCACCAGAGCTCCTATAATTCACCCCTCCACTTT. It is translated as CASRSHQSSYNSPLHF.

This clonotype was observed a few times. The rearrangement uses TRBV24-1 and TRBJ2-2; TRBD1 or TRBD2 may be the D gene (5 bases each). The CDR3 has 17 amino acids. Germline V gives CDR1 KGHDR, CDR2 SFDVKD. The V gene lost 4 bases and the J gene lost 3 bases, with 17 bases spanning the gap. The CDR3 spells CATSDPLGTPDTGELFF. The CDR3 region has the DNA TGTGCCACCAGTGACCCCCTCGGGACGCCCGACACCGGGGAGCTGTTTTTT.

The chain links TRBV7-8 to TRBJ1-4; tentatively, D is TRBD1 (6 bases). The ends were cut back, 3 bases at V and 8 bases at J, with 16 bases in the middle. Germline values: CDR1 SGHVS, CDR2 FQNEAQ. The CDR3 runs to 15 residues. Here the CDR3 DNA reads TGTGCCAGCAGCTTTACAGCAGGGGTGGGGGAAAAACTGTTTTTT. Protein: CASSFTAGVGEKLFF.